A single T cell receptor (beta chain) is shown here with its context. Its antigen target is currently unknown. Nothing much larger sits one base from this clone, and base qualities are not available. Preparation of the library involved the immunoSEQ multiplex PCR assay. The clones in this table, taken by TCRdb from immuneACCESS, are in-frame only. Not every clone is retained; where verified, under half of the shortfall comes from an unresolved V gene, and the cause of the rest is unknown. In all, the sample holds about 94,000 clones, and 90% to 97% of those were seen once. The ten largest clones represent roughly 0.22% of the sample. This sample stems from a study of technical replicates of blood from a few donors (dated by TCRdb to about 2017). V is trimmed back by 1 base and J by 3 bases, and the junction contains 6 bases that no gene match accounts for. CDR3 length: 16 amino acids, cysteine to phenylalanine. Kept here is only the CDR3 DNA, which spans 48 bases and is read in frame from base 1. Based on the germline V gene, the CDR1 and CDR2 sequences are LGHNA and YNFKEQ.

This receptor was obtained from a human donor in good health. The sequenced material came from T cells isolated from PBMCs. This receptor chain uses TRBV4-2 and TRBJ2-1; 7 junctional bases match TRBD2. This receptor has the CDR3 CASSQGAGTYYNEQFF. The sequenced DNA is TGTGCCAGCAGCCAAGGAGCGGGAACGTACTACAATGAGCAGTTCTTC.